This paragraph covers one TCR beta chain sequence. This CDR3 has 13 residues. The germline V gene encodes CDR1 SGHNT and CDR2 YENEEA. V was shortened by 2 bases and J by 2 bases, with 6 bases between the two germline ends. The data were produced by immunoSEQ multiplex PCR, yet TCRdb's version contains in-frame clones alone and is incomplete. The table has 130,000 or so clones, approximately 94% seen once. These data are taken from a study of control samples from healthy donors and cancer patients. Material: blood. This clonotype was obtained from a man between 40 and 49 years old in good health. The chain combines TRBV11-3 with TRBJ1-1, with D possibly being TRBD1 (5 bases). The CDR3 reads CASSLQGNTEAFF. For the CDR3, the DNA is TGTGCCAGCAGCTTACAGGGAAACACTGAAGCTTTCTTT.